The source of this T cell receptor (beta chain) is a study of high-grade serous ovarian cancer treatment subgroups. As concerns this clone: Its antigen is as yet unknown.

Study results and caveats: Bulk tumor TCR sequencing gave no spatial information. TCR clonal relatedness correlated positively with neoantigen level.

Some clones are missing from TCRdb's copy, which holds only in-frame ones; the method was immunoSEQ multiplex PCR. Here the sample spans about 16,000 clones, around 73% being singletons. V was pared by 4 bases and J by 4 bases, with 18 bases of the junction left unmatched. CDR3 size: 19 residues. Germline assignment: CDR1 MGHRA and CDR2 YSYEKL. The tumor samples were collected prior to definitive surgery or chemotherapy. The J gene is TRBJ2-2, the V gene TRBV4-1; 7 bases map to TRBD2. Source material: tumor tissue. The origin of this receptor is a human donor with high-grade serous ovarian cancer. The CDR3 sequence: CASSPTGAPGTNFTGELFF. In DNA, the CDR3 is TGCGCCAGCAGCCCCACCGGGGCGCCCGGGACTAACTTCACCGGGGAGCTGTTTTTT.